Listed here are 16 T cell receptor beta chains from one sample, sequenced in a study of cytomegalovirus exposure and HLA in healthy donors (dated by TCRdb to 2017 to 2019). Library generation was performed with the immunoSEQ multiplex PCR assay. For the multiplex PCR, a mixture combining 60 forward primers for TCR Vbeta segments and 13 reverse primers for TCR Jbeta segments was used. Sourced from immuneACCESS, this table was stored by TCRdb with only in-frame sequences that have V and J called. A share of the clones is absent; for the studies checked, an unresolved V gene accounts for under half, and the remainder has no known explanation. This sample lists about 110,000 clones; nearly 70% were detected once. Roughly 5.3% of the sample is in the top ten clones. The sample was PBMCs. Receptor source: a woman in her seventies in good health and CMV-seropositive.

The J gene is TRBJ1-2, the V gene TRBV11-2; weak D call: TRBD1 (5 bases). The germline CDR1 and CDR2 sequences are SGHAT and FQNNGV. Deletions cut 5 bases from V and 4 bases from J, with 17 bases between. CDR3 length: 15 residues. The CDR3 DNA reads as TGTGCCAGCAGCGAGCGGTGGGGGGGAGGCTATGGCTACACCTTC. It specifies CASSERWGGGYGYTF.

Only one count was recorded for this clone. The gene calls are TRBV9 and TRBJ2-3, with D perhaps TRBD1 (5 bases). The V gene's germline CDR1 is SGDLS and CDR2 YYNGEE. The CDR3 runs 15 residues. V was shortened by 1 base and J by 0 bases, with 9 bases between the two germline ends. CDR3 region: CASSVSDRSTDTQYF. CDR3 bases: TGTGCCAGCAGCGTAAGCGACAGAAGCACAGATACGCAGTATTTT.

Worth noting for this clone: Different DNA sequences within this sample yield the same CDR3. The V gene is TRBV30, the J gene TRBJ1-2, with TRBD1 as a possible D gene (5 bases). V was clipped by 2 bases and J by 2 bases, with 9 bases between them. The CDR3 spans 13 residues. Germline CDR1 and CDR2: GTSNPN and SVGIG (reference sequence). The CDR3, as DNA: TGTGCCTGGAGTCGGGACTCAAACTATGGCTACACCTTC. Its protein is CAWSRDSNYGYTF.

The chain links TRBV19 to TRBJ1-3; 8 bases map to TRBD1. Germline loops: CDR1 LNHDA, CDR2 SQIVND (reference sequence). The CDR3 spans 15 residues. After removal of 8 bases from V and 4 bases from J, the junction contained 10 bases not matched to a gene. The CDR3, as DNA: TGTGCCAGTTTTTCCAGGGGGCGCCCAGGAAACACCATATATTTT. This gives the protein CASFSRGRPGNTIYF.

This clone was seen more than once but under ten times. The CDR3 region is CAAGFSNQPQHF. The CDR3 DNA reads TGTGCCGCGGGATTTAGCAATCAGCCCCAGCATTTT. The chain couples TRBV30 to TRBJ1-5; D is unclear. Germline V gene sequence: CDR1 GTSNPN, CDR2 SVGIG (reference sequence). The germline V and J ends were trimmed by 8 bases and 0 bases, with 8 bases remaining between them. The CDR3 covers 12 residues.

V gene TRBV4-2 combines with J gene TRBJ1-4; D might be TRBD1 (5 bases). CDR1 and CDR2 from the germline V gene are LGHNA and YNFKEQ. V was trimmed by 4 bases and J by 5 bases, leaving 17 bases between them. The CDR3 is 16 amino acids. CDR3 sequence: CASSRTAGTQNEKLFF. CDR3 DNA sequence: TGTGCCAGCAGCCGGACCGCCGGGACTCAGAATGAAAAACTGTTTTTT.

The genes are TRBV6-6 and TRBJ2-5, with D possibly TRBD2 on 6 matching bases. This CDR3 has 15 amino acids. Germline V gene sequence: CDR1 MNHNY, CDR2 SVGAGI (reference sequence). The V gene lost 4 bases and the J gene lost 5 bases, with 17 bases spanning the gap. CDR3 protein: CASSSLHGGGETQYF. CDR3 coding DNA: TGTGCCAGCAGTTCTCTTCACGGGGGTGGGGAGACCCAGTACTTC.

The chain links TRBV5-6 to TRBJ1-5; 7 bases map to TRBD1. This CDR3 comprises 19 residues. Trimming at V came to 1 base and at J to 0 bases, leaving 13 bases not matched to a gene. Germline V gives CDR1 SGHDT, CDR2 YYEEEE. This CDR3 is CASSLCLVYHRGSNQPQHF. The CDR3 coding sequence is TGTGCCAGCAGCTTGTGCCTCGTTTATCACAGGGGTAGCAATCAGCCCCAGCATTTT.

The chain has TRBV2 and TRBJ1-2; 7 positions agree with TRBD1. Looked up from germline, CDR1 is SNHLY and CDR2 is FYNNEI. CDR3 size: 15 residues. The V segment lost 4 bases and the J segment 4 bases; nucleotides outside the gene matches: 9. The CDR3 here is CASSVTTGPTYGYTF. The CDR3 DNA reads as TGTGCCAGCAGTGTCACGACAGGGCCTACCTATGGCTACACCTTC.

V is TRBV7-8 and J is TRBJ1-6; TRBD1 agrees at 9 bases. The CDR3 length is 16 residues. Unmatched junction bases numbered 10, after V lost 5 bases and J lost 8 bases. Looked up from germline, CDR1 is SGHVS and CDR2 is FQNEAQ. This CDR3 reads CASSVIPGQGYSPLHF. Written as DNA, the CDR3 is TGTGCCAGCAGCGTTATTCCGGGACAGGGATATTCACCCCTCCACTTT.

The chain's CDR3 is CASSKVGRGKMAQYF. CDR3 sequence (DNA): TGTGCCAGCAGCAAAGTAGGTAGGGGAAAAATGGCCCAGTACTTC. The rearrangement links TRBV21-1 to TRBJ2-5; TRBD1 reflects the table's D call only, with no check against the DNA. TRBV21-1 is a pseudogene segment. The CDR3 sequence is 15 residues long.

Points on this clone: This CDR3 is missing its conserved last phenylalanine or tryptophan, likely due to a read error. The CDR3 is CAWSVTVEAFL. The CDR3 nucleotides are TGTGCCTGGAGTGTCACAGTTGAAGCTTTCCTT. V is TRBV30 and J is TRBJ1-1, with D unresolved. Germline V gives CDR1 GTSNPN, CDR2 SVGIG (reference sequence). This CDR3 region has 11 residues. Trimming took 0 bases from V and 7 from J, leaving 6 bases between them.

The J gene is TRBJ2-1, the V gene TRBV7-7, with 11 nucleotides matching TRBD1. Germline V gene lookup returns CDR1 SSHAT and CDR2 FNYEAQ (reference sequence). V was pared by 4 bases and J by 10 bases, with 9 bases of the junction left unmatched. The CDR3 runs 15 residues. The CDR3 loop is CASSSGQGGPSEQFF. CDR3 nucleotides: TGTGCCAGCAGCTCGGGACAGGGGGGCCCGTCGGAGCAGTTCTTC.

V and J are TRBV7-9 and TRBJ1-5; possible D gene TRBD1, 5 bases. Trimming took 5 bases from V and 6 from J, leaving 8 bases between them. Germline lookup yields CDR1 SEHNR and CDR2 FQNEAQ (reference sequence). This CDR3 region has 12 residues. In DNA, the CDR3 is TGTGCCAGCAGCAGGGGAACTCAGCCCCAGCATTTT. This sequence encodes CASSRGTQPQHF.

V usage is TRBV4-1 and J usage is TRBJ2-2; 9 bases fit TRBD1. The CDR3 contains 17 residues. Germline CDR1 is MGHRA and CDR2 is YSYEKL. After removal of 1 base from V and 4 bases from J, the junction contained 7 bases not matched to a gene. This CDR3 is CASSQGGQGRSTGELFF. In nucleotides, the CDR3 is TGCGCCAGCAGCCAAGGTGGACAGGGGAGATCCACCGGGGAGCTGTTTTTT.

V and J are TRBV10-3 and TRBJ2-1, with a weak D call TRBD2 (6 bases). The CDR3 has 13 residues. The germline gives CDR1 ENHRY, CDR2 SYGVKD. Trimming pared 2 bases from V and 9 bases from J, leaving 11 bases between. In DNA form, the CDR3 reads TGTGCCATCAGTGAGGAGCCCGGGAGTGAGCAGTTCTTC. It is translated as CAISEEPGSEQFF.